A selection of T cell receptor beta chains follows, all from one sample in a study of technical replicates of blood from a handful of donors. Sequenced by immunoSEQ multiplex PCR; TCRdb stores in-frame clones only, minus some. This sample has tens of thousands of clones, with roughly 95% found just once. The sequenced material came from T cells isolated from PBMCs. The receptors shown here come from a human donor in good health. CDR3s include the opening cysteine and the closing phenylalanine or tryptophan. The D gene is left open where the match is weak. The size field is filled for only some rows; it gives once, few, many or a size class.

j_call: TRBJ2-7
v_call: TRBV27
clone_size: -
d_call: -
cdr3_aa: CASSFGLIYEQYF
cdr3_nt: TGTGCCAGCAGTTTCGGGTTGATCTACGAGCAGTACTTC

j_call: TRBJ2-7
v_call: TRBV4-1
clone_size: -
d_call: -
cdr3_aa: CASSHTTGEAETYEQYF
cdr3_nt: TGCGCCAGCAGCCATACAACGGGGGAGGCGGAAACTTACGAGCAGTACTTC

j_call: TRBJ2-1
v_call: TRBV18
clone_size: -
d_call: -
cdr3_aa: CASSPQGSSYNEQFF
cdr3_nt: TGTGCCAGCTCACCACAAGGGAGCTCCTACAATGAGCAGTTCTTC

j_call: TRBJ2-7
v_call: TRBV7-2
clone_size: -
d_call: -
cdr3_aa: CASSPAGYEQYF
cdr3_nt: TGTGCCAGCAGCCCCGCGGGCTACGAGCAGTACTTC

j_call: TRBJ2-7
v_call: TRBV19
clone_size: -
d_call: -
cdr3_aa: CASSILRGEQYF
cdr3_nt: TGTGCCAGTAGTATTCTGAGGGGGGAGCAGTACTTC

j_call: TRBJ1-2
v_call: TRBV10-3
clone_size: -
d_call: TRBD1
cdr3_aa: CAINYGQGGYGYTF
cdr3_nt: TGTGCCATCAATTATGGACAGGGGGGCTATGGCTACACCTTC

j_call: TRBJ2-1
v_call: TRBV10-2
clone_size: -
d_call: -
cdr3_aa: CASGRDYNIEQFF
cdr3_nt: TGCGCCAGCGGTCGCGACTACAATATCGAGCAGTTCTTC

j_call: TRBJ2-1
v_call: TRBV7-6
clone_size: -
d_call: TRBD2
cdr3_aa: CASRPITGTSYNEQFF
cdr3_nt: TGTGCCAGCAGGCCCATCACCGGGACTAGCTACAATGAGCAGTTCTTC

j_call: TRBJ1-4
v_call: TRBV27
clone_size: -
d_call: -
cdr3_aa: CASSLWGTQTVNEKLFF
cdr3_nt: TGTGCCAGCAGTTTATGGGGGACACAGACAGTTAATGAAAAACTGTTTTTT

j_call: TRBJ1-1
v_call: TRBV9
clone_size: -
d_call: TRBD1
cdr3_aa: CASSATGVTEAFF
cdr3_nt: TGTGCCAGCAGCGCGACAGGGGTCACTGAAGCTTTCTTT

j_call: TRBJ2-5
v_call: TRBV11-2
clone_size: -
d_call: TRBD1
cdr3_aa: CASSSRDRGWETQYF
cdr3_nt: TGTGCCAGCAGCTCCCGGGACAGGGGCTGGGAGACCCAGTACTTC

j_call: TRBJ1-2
v_call: TRBV5-6
clone_size: once
d_call: -
cdr3_aa: CASSLVSLGQNYGYTF
cdr3_nt: TGTGCCAGCAGCTTGGTCAGTCTGGGGCAAAACTATGGCTACACCTTC

j_call: TRBJ2-1
v_call: TRBV7-8
clone_size: -
d_call: -
cdr3_aa: CASSRTTGPGDNEQFF
cdr3_nt: TGTGCCAGCAGCCGAACTACAGGTCCCGGTGACAATGAGCAGTTCTTC

j_call: TRBJ2-1
v_call: TRBV20-1
clone_size: -
d_call: -
cdr3_aa: CSAAGYDEQFF
cdr3_nt: TGCAGTGCCGCGGGATATGATGAGCAGTTCTTC

j_call: TRBJ1-1
v_call: TRBV13
clone_size: -
d_call: -
cdr3_aa: CASSFLRNTEAFF
cdr3_nt: TGTGCCAGCAGCTTTCTGAGGAACACTGAAGCTTTCTTT

j_call: TRBJ2-7
v_call: TRBV9
clone_size: -
d_call: TRBD2
cdr3_aa: CASSLSGNHEQYF
cdr3_nt: TGTGCCAGCAGTCTTAGCGGGAACCACGAGCAGTACTTC

j_call: TRBJ2-3
v_call: TRBV6-1
clone_size: -
d_call: -
cdr3_aa: CASSERGTTSTDTQYF
cdr3_nt: TGTGCCAGCAGTGAAAGGGGGACTACTAGCACAGATACGCAGTATTTT

j_call: TRBJ1-1
v_call: TRBV10-3
clone_size: -
d_call: TRBD1
cdr3_aa: CAISEYLAGQGAEAFF
cdr3_nt: TGTGCCATCAGTGAGTATCTCGCGGGACAGGGAGCTGAAGCTTTCTTT

j_call: TRBJ1-2
v_call: TRBV19
clone_size: -
d_call: TRBD1
cdr3_aa: CASSIPARGIDGYTF
cdr3_nt: TGTGCCAGTAGTATCCCCGCCAGGGGGATAGACGGCTACACCTTC

j_call: TRBJ2-4
v_call: TRBV7-9
clone_size: -
d_call: TRBD2
cdr3_aa: CASSLQTSGTGAKNIQYF
cdr3_nt: TGTGCCAGCAGCTTGCAGACTAGCGGGACTGGGGCCAAAAACATTCAGTACTTC

j_call: TRBJ1-2
v_call: TRBV30
clone_size: -
d_call: -
cdr3_aa: CAWSVRGPYGYTF
cdr3_nt: TGTGCCTGGAGTGTACGGGGTCCCTATGGCTACACCTTC

j_call: TRBJ2-1
v_call: TRBV4-1
clone_size: -
d_call: -
cdr3_aa: CASRPGTGEFYNEQFF
cdr3_nt: TGCGCCAGCAGACCCGGGACTGGAGAATTCTACAATGAGCAGTTCTTC

j_call: TRBJ2-1
v_call: TRBV2
clone_size: -
d_call: TRBD2
cdr3_aa: CASSLVNSGLAVYNEQFF
cdr3_nt: TGTGCCAGCAGTTTAGTTAATTCGGGACTAGCGGTATACAATGAGCAGTTCTTC

j_call: TRBJ2-2
v_call: TRBV7-2
clone_size: -
d_call: TRBD2
cdr3_aa: CASSLGLAVGELFF
cdr3_nt: TGTGCCAGCAGCCTAGGACTAGCGGTCGGGGAGCTGTTTTTT

j_call: TRBJ2-7
v_call: TRBV7-9
clone_size: -
d_call: -
cdr3_aa: CASSLGRDYEQYF
cdr3_nt: TGTGCCAGCAGCCTCGGACGGGACTACGAGCAGTACTTC

j_call: TRBJ2-5
v_call: TRBV30
clone_size: -
d_call: TRBD2
cdr3_aa: CAWSGGVQETQYF
cdr3_nt: TGTGCCTGGAGCGGGGGGGTCCAAGAGACCCAGTACTTC

j_call: TRBJ2-7
v_call: TRBV4-1
clone_size: -
d_call: TRBD1
cdr3_aa: CASSHPGTGNYEQYF
cdr3_nt: TGCGCCAGCAGCCACCCCGGGACAGGCAACTACGAGCAGTACTTC

j_call: TRBJ2-2
v_call: TRBV10-3
clone_size: -
d_call: TRBD2
cdr3_aa: CAITPGTSGRSGELFF
cdr3_nt: TGTGCCATCACCCCCGGGACTAGCGGGAGGTCGGGGGAGCTGTTTTTT

j_call: TRBJ2-1
v_call: TRBV27
clone_size: -
d_call: -
cdr3_aa: CASSSDLESSYNEQFF
cdr3_nt: TGTGCCAGCAGTTCCGACCTAGAAAGCTCCTACAATGAGCAGTTCTTC

j_call: TRBJ1-1
v_call: TRBV5-4
clone_size: -
d_call: TRBD1
cdr3_aa: CASSSPRQGANTEAFF
cdr3_nt: TGTGCCAGCAGCTCCCCAAGACAGGGGGCAAACACTGAAGCTTTCTTT

j_call: TRBJ2-7
v_call: TRBV27
clone_size: -
d_call: TRBD1
cdr3_aa: CASSLNRGKGYEQYF
cdr3_nt: TGTGCCAGCAGTCTTAACAGGGGGAAGGGCTACGAGCAGTACTTC

j_call: TRBJ2-7
v_call: TRBV5-8
clone_size: -
d_call: -
cdr3_aa: CASSLSGHEQYF
cdr3_nt: TGTGCCAGCAGCTTGTCTGGGCACGAGCAGTACTTC

j_call: TRBJ1-1
v_call: TRBV25-1
clone_size: -
d_call: TRBD1
cdr3_aa: CASRIQGAEAFF
cdr3_nt: TGTGCCAGCAGAATCCAGGGGGCTGAAGCTTTCTTT

j_call: TRBJ2-7
v_call: TRBV5-6
clone_size: once
d_call: TRBD1
cdr3_aa: CASSLWDSYEQYF
cdr3_nt: TGTGCCAGCAGCTTATGGGACAGCTACGAGCAGTACTTC

j_call: TRBJ2-5
v_call: TRBV12-5
clone_size: -
d_call: TRBD2
cdr3_aa: CASGLVQGGLAGARARETQYF
cdr3_nt: TGTGCTAGTGGTTTGGTACAGGGAGGTCTAGCGGGAGCTCGGGCACGGGAGACCCAGTACTTC

j_call: TRBJ1-2
v_call: TRBV2
clone_size: -
d_call: -
cdr3_aa: CASSRGTDGYTF
cdr3_nt: TGTGCCAGCAGTCGGGGAACGGATGGCTACACCTTC

j_call: TRBJ2-7
v_call: TRBV10-3
clone_size: -
d_call: -
cdr3_aa: CASRDSSSYEQYF
cdr3_nt: TGTGCCTCTCGGGACTCAAGCTCCTACGAGCAGTACTTC

j_call: TRBJ2-1
v_call: TRBV6-5
clone_size: -
d_call: TRBD2
cdr3_aa: CASSYSPSGKADEQFF
cdr3_nt: TGTGCCAGCAGTTACTCGCCTAGCGGGAAGGCCGATGAGCAGTTCTTC

j_call: TRBJ2-1
v_call: TRBV6-1
clone_size: -
d_call: TRBD2
cdr3_aa: CASRTRGSYNEQFF
cdr3_nt: TGTGCCAGCAGAACCCGCGGGAGCTACAATGAGCAGTTCTTC

j_call: TRBJ1-2
v_call: TRBV30
clone_size: -
d_call: -
cdr3_aa: CACRLQENYGYTF
cdr3_nt: TGTGCCTGTAGGCTACAGGAAAACTATGGCTACACCTTC

j_call: TRBJ1-5
v_call: TRBV28
clone_size: -
d_call: -
cdr3_aa: CASSLVTDSQPQHF
cdr3_nt: TGTGCCAGCAGTTTAGTGACAGATAGTCAGCCCCAGCATTTT

j_call: TRBJ2-1
v_call: TRBV9
clone_size: -
d_call: -
cdr3_aa: CASSVSAVSSYNEQFF
cdr3_nt: TGTGCCAGCAGCGTATCGGCGGTGAGCTCCTACAATGAGCAGTTCTTC

j_call: TRBJ1-2
v_call: TRBV7-9
clone_size: -
d_call: -
cdr3_aa: CASGSANYGYTF
cdr3_nt: TGTGCCAGCGGGAGTGCTAACTATGGCTACACCTTC

j_call: TRBJ1-3
v_call: TRBV30
clone_size: -
d_call: -
cdr3_aa: CAWILDISGNTIYF
cdr3_nt: TGTGCCTGGATACTGGACATATCTGGAAACACCATATATTTT

j_call: TRBJ2-7
v_call: TRBV6-5
clone_size: -
d_call: TRBD1
cdr3_aa: CASHRGRESSYEQYF
cdr3_nt: TGTGCCAGCCACAGGGGGCGGGAGAGTTCCTACGAGCAGTACTTC

j_call: TRBJ1-2
v_call: TRBV7-8
clone_size: -
d_call: TRBD1
cdr3_aa: CASSPRTGSFYGYTF
cdr3_nt: TGTGCCAGCAGCCCTAGGACAGGAAGTTTCTATGGCTACACCTTC

j_call: TRBJ2-3
v_call: TRBV6-1
clone_size: -
d_call: TRBD1
cdr3_aa: CAILDRGRRTDTQYF
cdr3_nt: TGTGCCATCCTCGACAGGGGGCGACGCACAGATACGCAGTATTTT

j_call: TRBJ2-7
v_call: TRBV6-1
clone_size: -
d_call: -
cdr3_aa: CASREFYEQYF
cdr3_nt: TGTGCCAGCAGGGAGTTTTACGAGCAGTACTTC

j_call: TRBJ2-7
v_call: TRBV28
clone_size: -
d_call: -
cdr3_aa: CASSTHGEVTSYEQYF
cdr3_nt: TGTGCCAGCAGTACCCACGGGGAGGTGACCTCCTACGAGCAGTACTTC

j_call: TRBJ2-6
v_call: TRBV19
clone_size: once
d_call: TRBD1
cdr3_aa: CASTRDREGANVLTF
cdr3_nt: TGTGCCAGTACCCGTGACAGGGAGGGGGCCAACGTCCTGACTTTC

j_call: TRBJ2-3
v_call: TRBV5-4
clone_size: -
d_call: TRBD2
cdr3_aa: CASSLGLTSGTLTDTQYF
cdr3_nt: TGTGCCAGCAGCTTGGGTCTGACTAGCGGGACACTCACAGATACGCAGTATTTT

j_call: TRBJ1-1
v_call: TRBV7-9
clone_size: once
d_call: -
cdr3_aa: CASSFSAEAFF
cdr3_nt: TGTGCCAGCAGCTTCTCAGCTGAAGCTTTCTTT

j_call: TRBJ1-1
v_call: TRBV19
clone_size: -
d_call: -
cdr3_aa: CASSMEFAEAFF
cdr3_nt: TGTGCCAGTAGTATGGAGTTCGCTGAAGCTTTCTTT

j_call: TRBJ1-2
v_call: TRBV19
clone_size: -
d_call: -
cdr3_aa: CASRETGVANYGYTF
cdr3_nt: TGTGCCAGTAGAGAGACAGGAGTGGCAAACTATGGCTACACCTTC

j_call: TRBJ2-7
v_call: TRBV27
clone_size: -
d_call: TRBD1
cdr3_aa: CASGEFGQGAYEQYF
cdr3_nt: TGTGCCAGCGGGGAATTCGGACAGGGGGCGTACGAGCAGTACTTC